This TCR beta chain was obtained from a study of cytomegalovirus exposure and HLA in healthy donors. The wider study: HLA-typed donors contributed 80 million to 85 million unique TCRs, which were held in an early data release.

Deletions cut 3 bases from V and 5 bases from J, with 9 bases between. This CDR3 spans 13 amino acids. The germline CDR1 and CDR2 sequences are ENHRY and SYGVKD. Study outcomes and limitations: In a later analysis, specific HLA alleles were associated with around 17,000 TCR beta sequences at a 0.05 false discovery rate. Equally common other TCR beta chains were less clonally expanded than HLA-associated ones, a later analysis found.

13 Jbeta primers and 60 Vbeta primers were used for the PCR. TCRdb's copy holds only in-frame clones and misses some; the assay was immunoSEQ multiplex PCR. The data hold 120,000 or so clones, with 60% to 85% observed a single time. On this clone itself: Its matching antigen is unknown.

The chain has TRBV10-3 and TRBJ2-3; D possibly corresponds to TRBD1 (7 bases). Sequencing used PBMCs. The source is a woman aged 40 to 50 in good health and CMV-seropositive. CDR3 sequence (DNA): TGTGCCATCAGTGACAGGGGGGAAGATACGCAGTATTTT. Translated, it gives CAISDRGEDTQYF.